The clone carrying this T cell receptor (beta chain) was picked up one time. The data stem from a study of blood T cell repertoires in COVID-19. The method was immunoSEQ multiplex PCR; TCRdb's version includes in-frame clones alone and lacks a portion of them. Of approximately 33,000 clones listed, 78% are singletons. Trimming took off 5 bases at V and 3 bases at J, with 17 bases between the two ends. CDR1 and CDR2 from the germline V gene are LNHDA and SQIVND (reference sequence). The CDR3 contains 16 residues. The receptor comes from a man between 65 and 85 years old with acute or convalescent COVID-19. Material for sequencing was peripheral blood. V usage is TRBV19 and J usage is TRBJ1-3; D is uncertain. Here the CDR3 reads CASSSREVAFGNTIYF. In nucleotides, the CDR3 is TGTGCCAGTAGTTCCCGGGAGGTCGCATTTGGAAACACCATATATTTT.